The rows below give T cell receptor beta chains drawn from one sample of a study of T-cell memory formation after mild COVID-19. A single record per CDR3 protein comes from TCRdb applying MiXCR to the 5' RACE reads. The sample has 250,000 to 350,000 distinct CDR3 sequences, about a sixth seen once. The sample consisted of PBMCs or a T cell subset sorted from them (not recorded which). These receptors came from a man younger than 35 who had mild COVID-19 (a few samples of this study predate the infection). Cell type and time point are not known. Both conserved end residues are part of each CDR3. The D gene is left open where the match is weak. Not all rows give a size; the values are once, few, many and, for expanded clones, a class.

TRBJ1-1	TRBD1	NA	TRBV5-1	CASSQQGWNTEAFF	TGCGCCAGCAGCCAACAGGGGTGGAACACTGAAGCTTTCTTT
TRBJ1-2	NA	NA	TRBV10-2	CASSEAGLYRGYTF	TGCGCCAGCAGTGAGGCAGGTCTTTATCGTGGCTACACCTTC
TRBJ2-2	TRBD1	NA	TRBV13	CASSDYRGPAPGELFF	TGTGCCAGCAGCGATTACAGGGGGCCCGCCCCAGGGGAGCTGTTTTTT
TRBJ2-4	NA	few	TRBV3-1	CASSQSDLSIQYF	TGTGCCAGCAGCCAATCCGATCTGAGCATTCAGTACTTC
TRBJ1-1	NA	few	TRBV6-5	CASTHDREAFF	TGTGCCAGCACCCATGACAGAGAAGCTTTCTTT
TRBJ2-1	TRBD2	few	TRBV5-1	CASSQAGGTTNEQFF	TGCGCCAGCAGCCAAGCGGGGGGGACCACTAATGAGCAGTTCTTC
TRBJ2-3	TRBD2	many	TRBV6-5	CASSYSIPTSGGLTDTQYF	TGTGCCAGCAGTTACTCGATCCCCACTAGCGGGGGCCTCACAGATACGCAGTATTTT
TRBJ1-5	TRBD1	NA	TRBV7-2	CASSRGQNQPQHF	TGTGCCAGCAGTAGGGGGCAAAATCAGCCCCAGCATTTT
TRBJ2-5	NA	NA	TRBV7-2	CASCLRRGGQETQYF	TGTGCCAGTTGTCTGCGCAGGGGAGGGCAAGAGACCCAGTACTTC
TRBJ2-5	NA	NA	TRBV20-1	CSASRFGRGYQETQYF	TGCAGTGCTAGTCGTTTTGGCAGGGGATACCAAGAGACCCAGTACTTC
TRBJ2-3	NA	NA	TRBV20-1	CSAARPPDTQYF	TGCAGTGCCGCTAGACCCCCAGATACGCAGTATTTT
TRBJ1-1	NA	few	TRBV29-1	CSASGREEEAFF	TGCAGCGCTTCGGGTCGGGAGGAGGAAGCTTTCTTT
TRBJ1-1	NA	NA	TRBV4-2	CASSQEGGLGNTEAFF	TGTGCCAGCAGCCAAGAGGGGGGTTTAGGGAACACTGAAGCTTTCTTT
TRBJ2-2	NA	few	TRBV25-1	CASSPRAGLNTGELFF	TGTGCCAGCAGCCCGAGGGCAGGGCTAAACACCGGGGAGCTGTTTTTT
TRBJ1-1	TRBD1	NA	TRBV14	CASSQPSRQGSTEAFF	TGTGCCAGCAGCCAACCGAGCAGACAGGGTAGCACTGAAGCTTTCTTT
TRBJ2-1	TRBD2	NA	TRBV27	CASSWGGGSYNEQFF	TGTGCCAGCAGTTGGGGGGGTGGGTCCTACAATGAGCAGTTCTTC
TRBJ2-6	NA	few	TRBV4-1	CASSLHISGANVLTF	TGCGCCAGCAGCCTACATATCTCTGGGGCCAACGTCCTGACTTTC
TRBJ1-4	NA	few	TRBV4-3	CASSWGPSPLLFF	TGCGCCAGCAGCTGGGGACCCTCGCCTCTGCTGTTTTTT
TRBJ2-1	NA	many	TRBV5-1	CASSRVLVGEQFF	TGCGCCAGCAGCCGTGTTCTAGTGGGTGAGCAGTTCTTC
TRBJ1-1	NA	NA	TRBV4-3	CASSQDRAGLEAFF	TGCGCCAGCAGCCAAGACAGGGCAGGATTAGAAGCTTTCTTT
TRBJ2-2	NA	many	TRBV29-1	CSVSGVLNTGELFF	TGCAGCGTCTCAGGGGTTTTGAACACCGGGGAGCTGTTTTTT
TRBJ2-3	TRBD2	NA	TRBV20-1	CSAGIPGLHPDTQYF	TGCAGTGCTGGGATCCCGGGACTACACCCAGATACGCAGTATTTT
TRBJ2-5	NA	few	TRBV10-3	CAISEGQGAETQYF	TGTGCCATCAGTGAGGGTCAGGGCGCAGAGACCCAGTACTTC
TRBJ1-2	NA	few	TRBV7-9	CASSLDVGYTF	TGTGCCAGCAGCTTAGACGTTGGCTACACCTTC
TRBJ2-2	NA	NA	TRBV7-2	CASSLEPTNTGELFF	TGTGCCAGCAGCTTAGAGCCTACAAACACCGGGGAGCTGTTTTTT
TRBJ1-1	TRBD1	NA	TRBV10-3	CAISEYKTGGGPEAFF	TGTGCCATCAGTGAGTATAAGACAGGGGGGGGACCTGAAGCTTTCTTT
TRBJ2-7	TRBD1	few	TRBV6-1	CASSWTGAYEQYF	TGTGCCAGCAGCTGGACAGGAGCCTACGAGCAGTACTTC
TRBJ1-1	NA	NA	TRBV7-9	CASSPTTGARGTEAFF	TGTGCCAGCAGCCCAACCACTGGGGCGCGTGGAACTGAAGCTTTCTTT
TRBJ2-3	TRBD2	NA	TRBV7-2	CASSGLAGALLDTQYF	TGTGCCAGCAGCGGGCTAGCGGGGGCTTTGTTGGATACGCAGTATTTT
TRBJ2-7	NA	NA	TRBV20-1	CSVSQLGEQYF	TGCAGCGTGTCCCAGCTTGGCGAGCAGTACTTC
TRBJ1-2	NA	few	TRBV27	CASSLWQGSGYTF	TGTGCCAGCAGTTTATGGCAGGGCAGTGGCTACACCTTC